What follows are 10 T cell receptor beta chains derived from one specimen sequenced in a study of blood T cells in healthy people across ages. A J-beta primer mix and a sample-barcoded 5' primer were used in a second PCR of roughly 6 to 11 cycles. TCRdb redid the calling of the 5' RACE reads with MiXCR, one entry per CDR3 protein. This table holds just over 1 million distinct CDR3 sequences, less than 50% found once. Sequencing was done on a sample of blood. These receptors came from a woman aged 55-70 years in good health.

Points on this clonotype: It may be a read error: a sequence one base away is much more abundant. The V and J genes are TRBV10-3 and TRBJ2-3, with 8 bases that match TRBD2. CDR3 length: 15 residues. Germline CDR1 is ENHRY and CDR2 is SYGVKD. The chain's CDR3 is CAISRLAGLEDAQYF. CDR3 DNA: TGTGCCATCAGTCGATTAGCGGGACTGGAAGATGCGCAGTATTTT.

The genes are TRBV29-1 and TRBJ2-7; 10 bases agree with TRBD1. The germline CDR1 and CDR2 sequences are SQVTM and ANQGSEA. The CDR3 totals 14 residues. Trimming cost V 3 bases and J 5 bases; bases outside gene matches: 7. In DNA, the CDR3 is TGCAGCGTTGAGACAGGGGGCGGGTCCGACGAGCAGTACTTC. As protein: CSVETGGGSDEQYF.

The CDR3 bases are TGTGCCAGCAGTTACGGACTGGCGGGAGAACACGAGACCCAGTACTTC. This encodes CASSYGLAGEHETQYF. The rearrangement uses TRBV6-6 and TRBJ2-5; 7 bases agree with TRBD2. After removal of 2 bases from V and 5 bases from J, the junction contained 11 bases not matched to a gene. The CDR3 is made up of 16 amino acids. Germline CDR1 is MNHNY and CDR2 is SVGAGI (reference sequence).

The chain has TRBV5-8 and TRBJ2-3; 9 positions agree with TRBD2. The CDR3 is 15 residues long. Germline CDR1 and CDR2: SGHTS and YDEGEE. V lost 2 bases and J lost 4; bases outside the gene matches: 5. Here the CDR3 DNA reads TGTGCCAGCAGCTTACCAGCGGGAGGCGCAGATACGCAGTATTTT. Translated, it gives CASSLPAGGADTQYF.

The gene calls are TRBV29-1 and TRBJ2-2; TRBD1 might be the D (6 bases). The CDR3 runs 15 residues. Trimming removed 4 bases at V and 3 bases at J, with 15 bases between. Germline V lookup: CDR1 SQVTM, CDR2 ANQGSEA. CDR3 in DNA: TGCAGCGTTGTTGCAGGGGTGGAGTACACCGGGGAGCTGTTTTTT. This encodes CSVVAGVEYTGELFF.

This clonotype appeared a few times. The chain joins TRBV7-9 to TRBJ2-7, with D perhaps being TRBD1 or TRBD2 (6 bases each). V lost 5 bases and J 7 bases, leaving 15 bases between the germline ends. Germline lookup yields CDR1 SEHNR and CDR2 FQNEAQ (reference sequence). This CDR3 has 13 amino acids. The CDR3 region is CASSPRGDWEQYF. In DNA, the CDR3 is TGTGCCAGCAGCCCGAGGGGGGACTGGGAGCAGTACTTC.

The chain employs TRBV20-1 and TRBJ2-6, with a tentative D call TRBD2 (5 bases). The CDR3 loop spans 16 amino acids. The germline V gene encodes CDR1 DFQATT and CDR2 SNEGSKA (reference sequence). V dropped 1 base and J dropped 4 bases, with 14 bases sitting between them. This CDR3 reads CSARVGGVTGANVLTF. As DNA, the CDR3 is TGCAGTGCTAGAGTAGGAGGTGTGACAGGGGCCAACGTCCTGACTTTC.

There are many counts of this clonotype. This chain links TRBV29-1 with TRBJ2-7; D remains unclear. The V gene lost 5 bases and the J gene lost 5 bases, with 16 bases spanning the gap. The CDR3 totals 13 residues. Germline V gene sequence: CDR1 SQVTM, CDR2 ANQGSEA. The CDR3 here is CSVRSWQVNEQYF. The CDR3 bases are TGCAGCGTTCGAAGTTGGCAGGTCAACGAGCAGTACTTC.

The chain combines TRBV7-8 with TRBJ2-3; 12 bases map to TRBD2. V lost 5 bases to trimming and J lost 0 bases; unmatched junction nucleotides: 6. The CDR3 is made up of 17 amino acids. Germline lookup yields CDR1 SGHVS and CDR2 FQNEAQ. The CDR3 DNA follows: TGTGCCAGCAGCGGAGCTAGCGGGAGGGCTAGCACAGATACGCAGTATTTT. It translates to CASSGASGRASTDTQYF.

The V and J genes are TRBV7-9 and TRBJ2-1; 8 nucleotides agree with TRBD1. The CDR3 sequence is 14 residues long. Trimming took 6 bases from V and 8 from J; bases not matched to a gene: 9. CDR1 is SEHNR and CDR2 is FQNEAQ in the germline V gene (reference sequence). CDR3 DNA sequence: TGTGCCAGCAGACCCAAGGACAGGGATGATGAGCAGTTCTTC. As protein: CASRPKDRDDEQFF.